Reported below is one T cell receptor beta chain. As yet, its antigen is unknown. This specimen comes from a study of cytomegalovirus exposure and HLA in healthy donors. In the study overall: The same platform as the approximately 700 first-cohort repertoires was used for the 90 to 150 validation repertoires, a later analysis reported.

Trimming shortened V by 0 bases and J by 0 bases, and 15 bases separated the two germline ends. The germline V gene has CDR1 LGHNA and CDR2 YSLEER. The length of the CDR3 is 18 residues. Sequencing used immunoSEQ multiplex PCR; TCRdb keeps in-frame clones, though not all of them. The repertoire has about 120,000 clones, around nine tenths of them found once; the top ten carry 1.9%. Study conclusions and caveats: For most TCR sequences rarity was the rule, although some public TCRs occurred in many donors. It was confirmed in vitro that three of the CMV-associated chains were specific for CMV antigens.

The TCR was taken from a woman aged 18-29 years in good health and CMV-seronegative. Sequenced sample: PBMCs. The gene calls are TRBV4-3 and TRBJ2-4; D possibly corresponds to TRBD2 (6 bases). The DNA for the CDR3 is TGCGCCAGCAGCCAAGATCTGAGTTGGGGACTAGCCAAAAACATTCAGTACTTC. Translating it yields CASSQDLSWGLAKNIQYF.